This passage covers 30 T cell receptor beta chains from one sample sequenced in a study of tumor and adjacent non-tumor tissue in lung cancer. TCRbeta libraries were built with three rounds of nested PCR, modified from ARM-PCR. TCRdb re-called the multiplex PCR reads through MiXCR, storing one row per CDR3 protein. The sample records about 110,000 distinct CDR3 sequences, roughly 80% being singletons. No cell sorting was done before RNA was extracted from the tissue. Input material: lung tumor tissue. The receptor set was obtained from a woman in her sixties or seventies with non-small cell lung cancer.

There are a few counts of this clonotype. The chain couples TRBV11-2 to TRBJ1-1; 7 bases align to TRBD1. CDR1 and CDR2 (germline): SGHAT, FQNNGV. J was trimmed by 6 bases and V by 5 bases; bases with no gene match: 12. The CDR3 length is 15 residues. The CDR3 reads CASSKRWDSNSEAFF. CDR3 bases: TGTGCCAGCAGCAAACGCTGGGACAGTAATTCTGAAGCTTTCTTT. The entire variable domain, with the rest obtained from reference TRBV11-2 and TRBJ1-1, is as follows: EAGVAQSPRYKIIEKRQSVAFWCNPISGHATLYWYQQILGQGPKLLIQFQNNGVVDDSQLPKDRFSAERLKGVDSTLKIQPAKLEDSAVYLCASSKRWDSNSEAFFGQGTRLTVV.

This clonotype was counted many times. The chain uses TRBV6-2 or TRBV6-3 and TRBJ2-7; D gene uncertain. The CDR3 sequence is 14 residues long. Germline CDR1 and CDR2: MNHEY and SVGEGT. Deletions cut 3 bases from V and 6 bases from J, with 15 bases between. The CDR3 DNA sequence: TGTGCCAGCAGTTATCGAGTTGACAAGCGCGAGCAGTACTTC. Encoded protein: CASSYRVDKREQYF.

Regarding this clonotype: A much larger clone is a single base away; this may be a read error. The chain combines TRBV20-1 with TRBJ2-1; D gene ambiguous. Trimming removed 0 bases from V and 6 bases from J, with 6 bases in between. Germline lookup yields CDR1 DFQATT and CDR2 SNEGSKA (reference sequence). This CDR3 comprises 12 residues. DNA of the CDR3: TGCAGTGCTAGAGACGATGGCAATGAGCAGTTCTTC. This translates into CSARDDGNEQFF.

As to this clonotype: Compared with germline, one end of the junction differs, possibly owing to a read error. This chain joins TRBV11-2 and TRBJ2-7; D ambiguous. Per germline, CDR1 SGHAT and CDR2 FQNNGV. CDR3 length: 15 amino acids. The CDR3 region is CANSLEKGHSYEQYF. CDR3 DNA: TGTGCCAACAGCCTTGAGAAGGGCCACTCCTACGAGCAGTACTTC.

The chain couples TRBV5-5 to TRBJ2-1; 9 nucleotides line up with TRBD2. The CDR3 covers 14 residues. Losses at the gene ends were 3 bases for V and 8 bases for J; bases not matched to a gene: 6. CDR1 SGHKS and CDR2 YYEKEE come from the germline V gene (reference sequence). This CDR3 reads CASSYGTSLDEQFF. The CDR3, as DNA: TGTGCCAGCAGCTACGGGACTAGCTTAGATGAGCAGTTCTTC.

Points on this clonotype: This could be a read error, since a much larger clone is one nucleotide away. The chain uses TRBV6-2 or TRBV6-3 and TRBJ2-2; D possibly uses TRBD1 or TRBD2 (5 bases each). CDR1 is MNHEY and CDR2 is SVGEGT in the germline V gene. This CDR3 is built from 16 residues. CDR3 amino acids: CASRPGTGAATGELLF. The CDR3 region has the DNA TGTGCCAGCAGACCCGGGACGGGTGCCGCAACCGGGGAGCTGCTTTTT.

Remarks on this clonotype: At one end the junction does not follow the germline gene, possibly because of a read error. The rearrangement links TRBV4-2 to TRBJ2-3; 9 bases are shared with TRBD2. The CDR3 is 16 residues long. The germline V gene encodes CDR1 LGHNA and CDR2 YNFKEQ. The CDR3 DNA reads as TGTGCCAGCAGTAATGGGGATAGCGGGGGCGGGGATAGGCAGTATTTT. Its translation: CASSNGDSGGGDRQYF.

The sample holds many counts of this clonotype. The chain links TRBV12-3 or TRBV12-4 to TRBJ1-5; D not certain. V was clipped by 3 bases and J by 4 bases, with 7 bases between them. The CDR3 consists of 13 residues. The CDR3 spells CASSLAENQPQHF. CDR3 coding DNA: TGTGCCAGCAGTTTGGCAGAAAATCAGCCCCAGCATTTT.

The DNA for the CDR3 is TGTGCCAGCAGCCCGGGACGGGCGAACACCGGGGAGCTGTTTTTT. Protein: CASSPGRANTGELFF. The chain couples TRBV7-2 to TRBJ2-2, with D tentatively TRBD1 or TRBD2 (5 bases each). CDR1 and CDR2 (germline): SGHTA, FQGNSA. The CDR3 contains 15 residues. V was pared by 5 bases and J by 0 bases, with 10 bases between. The variable domain in full, with the rest retrieved from reference TRBV7-2 and TRBJ2-2, is GAGVSQSPSNKVTEKGKDVELRCDPISGHTALYWYRQSLGQGLEFLIYFQGNSAPDKSGLPSDRFSAERTGGSVSTLTIQRTQQEDSAVYLCASSPGRANTGELFFGEGSRLTVL.

This rearrangement joins TRBV29-1 to TRBJ2-5, with D perhaps being TRBD1 or TRBD2 (5 bases each). CDR3 size: 16 residues. Trimming shortened V by 0 bases and J by 11 bases, and 25 bases separated the two germline ends. Germline assignment: CDR1 SQVTM and CDR2 ANQGSEA. DNA for the CDR3: TGCAGCGTTGAAGATCTTGGGGACCAGGGTGGAGAGATTCAGTACTTC. It translates to CSVEDLGDQGGEIQYF.

Worth noting for this clonotype: A much more abundant neighbour one base away suggests this may be a read error. The chain recombines TRBV10-2 with TRBJ2-1, with D possibly being TRBD2 (6 bases). This CDR3 region has 15 residues. Germline lookup yields CDR1 WSHSY and CDR2 SAAADI. The DNA for the CDR3 is TGCGCCAGCAGTGGAGGGACTCCCTCCTACAATGAGCAGCTCTTC. This codes for CASSGGTPSYNEQLF.

In this sample, this clonotype turned up a few times. The chain has TRBV6-2 or TRBV6-3 and TRBJ1-2; 7 nucleotides align to TRBD1. Germline CDR1 and CDR2: MNHEY and SVGEGT. The CDR3 has 19 amino acids. The trim removed 7 bases at V and 2 bases at J, leaving 22 bases unmatched. CDR3 nucleotide sequence: TGTGCCAGCACCGAACCCCGACAGGGAAGGGCCCGGAACAACTATGGCTACACCTTC. Translation gives CASTEPRQGRARNNYGYTF.

This clonotype was observed a single time. The chain is built from TRBV11-2 and TRBJ2-5; the D gene is possibly TRBD1 (7 bases). The V and J ends lost 6 bases and 4 bases respectively, with 18 bases between them. CDR1 is SGHAT, CDR2 FQNNGV, per germline. The CDR3 consists of 15 residues. The CDR3, as DNA: TGTGCCAGCAGGGAGGGGGCACGGAGTACAGAGACCCAGTACTTC. This sequence encodes CASREGARSTETQYF.

The chain has TRBV20-1 and TRBJ2-5; 10 bases match TRBD2. The V gene's germline CDR1 is DFQATT and CDR2 SNEGSKA (reference sequence). The CDR3 spans 14 residues. The CDR3 region is CNTSGAGDIETQYF. The DNA of the CDR3 is TGCAATACTAGCGGGGCGGGGGACATAGAGACCCAGTACTTC.

The CDR3 region is CASSLNGVHGYTF. Written as DNA, the CDR3 is TGTGCCAGCAGCCTAAACGGGGTTCATGGCTACACCTTC. J is TRBJ1-2 and V is TRBV28; D gene uncertain. Per the germline V gene, CDR1 is MDHEN and CDR2 is SYDVKM. Trimming took 6 bases from V and 6 from J, leaving 14 bases between them. There are 13 residues in the CDR3.

Comment on this clonotype: A read error may be the cause here, since a much bigger clone is one base away. The rearrangement joins TRBV28 to TRBJ2-1; D may correspond to TRBD1 or TRBD2 (5 bases each). Trimming removed 5 bases at V and 5 bases at J, with 19 bases between. The CDR3 sequence is 16 residues long. From germline, CDR1 is MDHEN and CDR2 SYDVKM. For the CDR3, the DNA is TGTGCCAGCAGTCACCGGGGCCACAGAACGCACAATGAGCAGTTCTTC. Amino acid sequence: CASSHRGHRTHNEQFF.

The gene calls are TRBV11-3 and TRBJ2-5; the D gene could be TRBD1 or TRBD2 (6 bases each). V lost 11 bases and J 2 bases, leaving 18 bases between the germline ends. In germline, CDR1 is SGHNT, CDR2 YENEEA. The CDR3 has 14 amino acids. CDR3 nucleotide sequence: TGTGCCGGTAGCTCGGGGGCAGATCAAGAGACCCAGTACTTC. Translated: CAGSSGADQETQYF. The full variable domain, completed using reference TRBV11-3 and TRBJ2-5, is EAGVVQSPRYKIIEKKQPVAFWCNPISGHNTLYWYLQNLGQGPELLIRYENEEAVDDSQLPKDRFSAERLKGVDSTLKIQPAELGDSAVYLCAGSSGADQETQYFGPGTRLLVL.

This clonotype was seen only a few times. The chain joins TRBV6-5 to TRBJ1-2; TRBD1 is a possible D gene (5 bases). This CDR3 comprises 13 residues. Germline values: CDR1 MNHEY, CDR2 SVGAGI. The V gene lost 7 bases and the J gene lost 7 bases, with 16 bases spanning the gap. CDR3 DNA: TGTGCCAGCAATACCTCTCAGGGACGTGGCTACACCTTC. Its translation is CASNTSQGRGYTF.

As DNA, the CDR3 is TGTGCCAGCAGTCCCGACGATGGGAGTGTGGAGACCCAGTACTTC. The encoded protein is CASSPDDGSVETQYF. The V gene is TRBV12-3 or TRBV12-4, the J gene TRBJ2-5; D is possibly TRBD2 (5 bases). CDR3 size: 15 residues. Trimming removed 5 bases at V and 5 bases at J, with 18 bases between.

This clonotype was counted a few times. V and J are TRBV2 and TRBJ1-5; possibly TRBD1 for D (6 bases). Germline V gene data show CDR1 as SNHLY and CDR2 as FYNNEI. Between the trimmed V and J ends, which lost 3 bases and 6 bases, there was a span of 15 bases. This CDR3 has 15 residues. As DNA, the CDR3 is TGTGCCAGCAGTGAGTTCCTACAGGGTGCTCAGCCCCAGCATTTT. Translating it yields CASSEFLQGAQPQHF.

This clonotype was seen once. V and J are TRBV14 and TRBJ1-4; possibly TRBD1 for D (6 bases). From germline, CDR1 is SGHDN and CDR2 FVKESK. Trimming cost V 4 bases and J 2 bases, with 11 bases left between them. The CDR3 sequence is 15 residues long. The CDR3 DNA reads TGTGCCAGCAGCCTAGGGGGGGCGACTAATGAAAAACTGTTTTTT. Protein product: CASSLGGATNEKLFF.

Concerning this clonotype itself: Its ends do not fully match the called genes, so a read error is possible. V gene TRBV11-3 combines with J gene TRBJ2-1; 9 bases are shared with TRBD2. Germline assignment: CDR1 SGHNT and CDR2 YENEEA. This CDR3 comprises 17 residues. The CDR3 DNA sequence: TGTGCCGGCAGCTTTGAGTTGACTAGCGGTAGTCACAATGAGCAGTTCTTC. Translating gives CAGSFELTSGSHNEQFF.

The table lists this clonotype with a few counts. The chain combines TRBV6-1 with TRBJ1-1, with a tentative D call TRBD1 (5 bases). From germline, CDR1 is MNHNS and CDR2 SASEGT. The CDR3 length is 14 residues. Trimming stripped 3 bases from V and 5 bases from J, with 13 bases between. In nucleotides, the CDR3 is TGTGCCAGCAGTGAGGCCCTGGGGGAAACTGAAGCTTTCTTT. Encoded protein: CASSEALGETEAFF.

Comment on this clonotype: Likely a read error: the CDR3 ends without its conserved phenylalanine or tryptophan. The gene calls are TRBV11-2 and TRBJ2-1, with D perhaps matching TRBD2 (6 bases). CDR1 and CDR2 from the germline V gene are SGHAT and FQNNGV. The CDR3 totals 16 residues. Here the CDR3 reads CTSSLVWGDQGNEQFS. CDR3 DNA: TGTACCAGCAGCTTAGTTTGGGGGGATCAAGGCAATGAGCAGTTCTCC.

A remark on this clonotype: At one boundary the junction diverges from the germline segment, which might be a read error. J is TRBJ2-3 and V is TRBV2; D uncertain. The CDR3 sequence is 15 residues long. Looked up from germline, CDR1 is SNHLY and CDR2 is FYNNEI. The CDR3 here is CASSEEGYSIDTQYF. CDR3 coding DNA: TGTGCCAGCAGTGAAGAGGGCTATAGCATAGATACGCAGTATTTT.

On this clonotype: The CDR3 does not end in the conserved phenylalanine or tryptophan, so this is likely a read error. The rearrangement uses TRBV11-2 and TRBJ2-7, with 13 bases identical to TRBD2. The CDR3 loop spans 16 amino acids. Germline values: CDR1 SGHAT, CDR2 FQNNGV. As DNA, the CDR3 is TGTGCAAGCGGACCTGGACTAGCGGGGGTCTCCTACGAGCAGTACATC. Protein product: CASGPGLAGVSYEQYI.

Worth noting for this clonotype: At one end, the junction sequence differs from germline, possibly due to a read error. In DNA form, the CDR3 reads TGTGCCGGCAGGTACGGGACTAGCGGGAGCTATGAGCAGTACTTC. Translated, it gives CAGRYGTSGSYEQYF. The V call is TRBV11-2, the J call TRBJ2-7; 14 nucleotides agree with TRBD2. Germline CDR1 reads SGHAT; CDR2 reads FQNNGV. This CDR3 has 15 residues.

This chain joins TRBV11-2 and TRBJ2-7; 8 nucleotides align to TRBD1. The length of the CDR3 is 14 residues. With 8 bases clipped from V and 7 bases from J, the junction kept 13 bases outside the gene matches. Germline CDR1 reads SGHAT; CDR2 reads FQNNGV. The CDR3 is CASRLDRAGGEQYF. The CDR3 bases are TGTGCCAGCCGCCTGGACAGGGCAGGGGGAGAGCAGTACTTC. The complete variable domain, with remaining parts taken from reference TRBV11-2 and TRBJ2-7, reads EAGVAQSPRYKIIEKRQSVAFWCNPISGHATLYWYQQILGQGPKLLIQFQNNGVVDDSQLPKDRFSAERLKGVDSTLKIQPAKLEDSAVYLCASRLDRAGGEQYFGPGTRLTVT.

To note about this clonotype: The conserved phenylalanine or tryptophan is not found at the CDR3 terminus, so this likely reflects a read error. The CDR3 is CSARDRAVQRKGEGYSYTS. CDR3 nucleotides: TGCAGTGCTAGAGATCGGGCGGTACAGAGGAAAGGAGAAGGCTATAGCTACACCTCC. This chain uses TRBV20-1 with TRBJ1-2, with D hard to call. This CDR3 contains 19 residues. Germline-derived CDR1 and CDR2 are DFQATT and SNEGSKA (reference sequence).

To note about this clonotype: A much bigger clone sits one base away, suggesting this may be a read error. This chain joins TRBV12-3 or TRBV12-4 and TRBJ2-1; D call uncertain. The CDR3 runs to 14 residues. The CDR3 region has the DNA TGTGCCAGCAGTTTCGACGCCCAATACAATGAGCAGCTCTTC. Protein product: CASSFDAQYNEQLF.